This T cell receptor beta chain derives from a study of blood T cell repertoires in COVID-19. Study background: Nucleic acid was either cDNA or gDNA, and it came from T cells, B-cell-depleted T cells, or PBMCs.

TCRdb's copy holds only in-frame clones and misses some; the assay was immunoSEQ multiplex PCR. The table lists around 150,000 clones, about 88% of them singletons. This clonotype was obtained from a man aged 55 to 70 with active or convalescent COVID-19. Sequences were obtained from peripheral blood.

The CDR3 DNA reads TGTGCCATCAGAGGACAGGGGGCCCCGATATACAATGAGCAGTTCTTC. It encodes CAIRGQGAPIYNEQFF. This rearrangement joins TRBV10-3 to TRBJ2-1, with TRBD1 matching 11 bases. The V gene's germline CDR1 is ENHRY and CDR2 SYGVKD. The CDR3 totals 16 residues. Germline trimming cut 6 bases from V and 4 bases from J; bases unmatched to any gene: 8.